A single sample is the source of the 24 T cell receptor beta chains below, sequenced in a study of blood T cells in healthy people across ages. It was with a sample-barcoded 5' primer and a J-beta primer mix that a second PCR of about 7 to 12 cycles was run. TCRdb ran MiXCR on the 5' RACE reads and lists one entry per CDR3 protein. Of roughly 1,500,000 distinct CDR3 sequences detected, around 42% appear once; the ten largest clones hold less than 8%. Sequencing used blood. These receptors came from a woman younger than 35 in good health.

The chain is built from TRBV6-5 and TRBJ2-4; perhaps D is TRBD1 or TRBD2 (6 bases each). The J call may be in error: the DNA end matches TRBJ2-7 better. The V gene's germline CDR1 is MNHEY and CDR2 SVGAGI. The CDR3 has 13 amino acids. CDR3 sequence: CASRVVQGGEQYF. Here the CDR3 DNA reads TGTGCCAGCAGGGTGGTACAGGGAGGCGAGCAGTACTTC.

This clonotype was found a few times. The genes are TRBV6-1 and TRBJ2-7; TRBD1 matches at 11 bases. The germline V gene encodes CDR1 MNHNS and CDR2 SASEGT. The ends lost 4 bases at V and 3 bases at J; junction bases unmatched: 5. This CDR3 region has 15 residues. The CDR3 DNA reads TGTGCCAGCAGTGGAACGGACAGGGGGCTCTACGAGCAGTACTTC. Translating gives CASSGTDRGLYEQYF.

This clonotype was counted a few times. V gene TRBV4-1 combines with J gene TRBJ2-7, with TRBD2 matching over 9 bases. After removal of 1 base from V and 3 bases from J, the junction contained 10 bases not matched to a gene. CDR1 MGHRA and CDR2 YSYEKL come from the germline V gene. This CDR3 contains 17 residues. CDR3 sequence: CASSQVWIAGVIYEQYF. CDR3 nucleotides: TGCGCCAGCAGCCAAGTCTGGATAGCGGGAGTTATCTACGAGCAGTACTTC.

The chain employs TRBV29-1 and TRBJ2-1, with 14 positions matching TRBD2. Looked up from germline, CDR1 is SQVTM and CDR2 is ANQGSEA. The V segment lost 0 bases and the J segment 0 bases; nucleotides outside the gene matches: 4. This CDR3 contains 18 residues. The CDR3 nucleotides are TGCAGCGTTGAAGATCCAGGACTAGCGGGGGGCTCCTACAATGAGCAGTTCTTC. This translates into CSVEDPGLAGGSYNEQFF.

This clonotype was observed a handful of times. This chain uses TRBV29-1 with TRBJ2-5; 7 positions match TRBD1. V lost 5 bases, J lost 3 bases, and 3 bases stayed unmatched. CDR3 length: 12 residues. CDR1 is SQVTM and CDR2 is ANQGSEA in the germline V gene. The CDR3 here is CSVHTGEETQYF. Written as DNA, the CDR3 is TGCAGCGTTCATACAGGGGAAGAGACCCAGTACTTC.

The CDR3 coding sequence is TGTGCCAGCAGCCTCGGATCGCCTCCAACGCAGTACTTC. This codes for CASSLGSPPTQYF. The rearrangement uses TRBV3-1 and TRBJ2-4, with no clear D. Trimming stripped 4 bases from V and 13 bases from J, with 17 bases between. Germline values: CDR1 LGHDT, CDR2 YNNKEL (reference sequence). The CDR3 covers 13 residues.

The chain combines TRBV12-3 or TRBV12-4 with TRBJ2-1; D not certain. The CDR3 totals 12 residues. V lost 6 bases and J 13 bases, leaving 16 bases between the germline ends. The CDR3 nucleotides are TGTGCCAGCAGCTTTCACGGAGAGACCCAGTTCTTC. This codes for CASSFHGETQFF.

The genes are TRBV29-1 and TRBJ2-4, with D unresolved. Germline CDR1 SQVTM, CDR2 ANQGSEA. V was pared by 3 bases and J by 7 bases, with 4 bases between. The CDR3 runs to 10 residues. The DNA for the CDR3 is TGCAGCGTTGAGGAGAACATTCAGTACTTC. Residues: CSVEENIQYF.

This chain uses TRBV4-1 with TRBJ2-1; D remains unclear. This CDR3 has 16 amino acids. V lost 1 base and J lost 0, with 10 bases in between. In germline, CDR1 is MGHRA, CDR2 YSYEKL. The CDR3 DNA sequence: TGCGCCAGCAGCCAAGGGACCAGGAGCTCCTACAATGAGCAGTTCTTC. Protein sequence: CASSQGTRSSYNEQFF.

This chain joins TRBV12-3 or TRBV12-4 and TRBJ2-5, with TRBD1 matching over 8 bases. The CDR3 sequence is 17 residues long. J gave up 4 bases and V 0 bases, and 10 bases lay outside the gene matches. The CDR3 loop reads CASSLARGQGIGETQYF. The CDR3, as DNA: TGTGCCAGCAGTTTAGCTCGCGGACAGGGAATCGGAGAGACCCAGTACTTC.

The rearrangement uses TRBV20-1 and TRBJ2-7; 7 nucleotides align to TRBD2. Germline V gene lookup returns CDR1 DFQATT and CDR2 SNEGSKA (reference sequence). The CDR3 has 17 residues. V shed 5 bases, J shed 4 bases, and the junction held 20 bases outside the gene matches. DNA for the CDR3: TGCAGTGCTCTCTCACTAGCGAGTAGGGAGGGAATATACGAGCAGTACTTC. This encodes CSALSLASREGIYEQYF.

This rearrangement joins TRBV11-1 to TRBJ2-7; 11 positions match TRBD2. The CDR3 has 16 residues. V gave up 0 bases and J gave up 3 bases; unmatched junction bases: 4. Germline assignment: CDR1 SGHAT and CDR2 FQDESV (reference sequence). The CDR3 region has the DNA TGTGCCAGCAGCTTAGCCGGGACTAGCGGATTCTACGAGCAGTACTTC. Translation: CASSLAGTSGFYEQYF.

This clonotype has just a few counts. The CDR3 region has the DNA TGCAGTGCTGGTCGGGCGAGGGGCGACTCCTACGAGCAGTACTTC. As protein: CSAGRARGDSYEQYF. This chain uses TRBV20-1 with TRBJ2-7; D assignment may be TRBD1 or TRBD2 (5 bases each). Trimming cost V 5 bases and J 0 bases, with 17 bases left between them. Germline CDR1 and CDR2: DFQATT and SNEGSKA (reference sequence). The CDR3 is 15 residues long.

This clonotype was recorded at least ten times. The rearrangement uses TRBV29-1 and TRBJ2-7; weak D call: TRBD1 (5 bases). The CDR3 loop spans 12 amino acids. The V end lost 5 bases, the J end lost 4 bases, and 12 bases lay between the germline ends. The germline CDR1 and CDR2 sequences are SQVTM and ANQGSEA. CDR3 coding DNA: TGCAGCGTTACCGCAGGGTCGTACGAGCAGTACTTC. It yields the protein CSVTAGSYEQYF.

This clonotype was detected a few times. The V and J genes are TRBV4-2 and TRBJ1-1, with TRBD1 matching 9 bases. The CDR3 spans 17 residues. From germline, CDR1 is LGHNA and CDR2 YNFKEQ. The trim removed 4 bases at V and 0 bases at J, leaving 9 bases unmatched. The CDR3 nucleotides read TGTGCCAGCAGCCCGGGACAGGGTCAGTCTATGAACACTGAAGCTTTCTTT. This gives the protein CASSPGQGQSMNTEAFF.

The CDR3, as DNA: TGTGCCAGCAGTGAAGAAATAGCAACTAATGAAAAACTGTTTTTT. As protein: CASSEEIATNEKLFF. The gene calls are TRBV2 and TRBJ1-4, with D unresolved. The CDR3 has 15 residues. V was clipped by 1 base and J by 0 bases, with 6 bases between them. Germline lookup yields CDR1 SNHLY and CDR2 FYNNEI.

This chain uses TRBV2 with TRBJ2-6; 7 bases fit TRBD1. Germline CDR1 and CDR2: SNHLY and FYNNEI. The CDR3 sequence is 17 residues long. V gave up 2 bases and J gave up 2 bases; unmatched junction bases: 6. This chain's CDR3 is CASSEWQGVTGANVLTF. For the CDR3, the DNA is TGTGCCAGCAGTGAATGGCAGGGGGTTACTGGGGCCAACGTCCTGACTTTC.

Written as DNA, the CDR3 is TGCAGTGCCGCCGGGACCACGGGGGCGGCAGCTTTCTTT. Encoded protein: CSAAGTTGAAAFF. The chain is built from TRBV20-1 and TRBJ1-1, with D perhaps TRBD1 (6 bases). V was pared by 6 bases and J by 10 bases, with 21 bases between. Looked up from germline, CDR1 is DFQATT and CDR2 is SNEGSKA (reference sequence). CDR3 length: 13 residues.

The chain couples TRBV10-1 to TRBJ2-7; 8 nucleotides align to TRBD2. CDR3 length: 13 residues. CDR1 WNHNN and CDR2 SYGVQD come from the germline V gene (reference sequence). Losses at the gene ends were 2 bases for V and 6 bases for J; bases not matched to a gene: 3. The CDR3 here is CASSENLAGEQYF. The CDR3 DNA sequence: TGCGCCAGCAGTGAGAACCTAGCGGGCGAGCAGTACTTC.

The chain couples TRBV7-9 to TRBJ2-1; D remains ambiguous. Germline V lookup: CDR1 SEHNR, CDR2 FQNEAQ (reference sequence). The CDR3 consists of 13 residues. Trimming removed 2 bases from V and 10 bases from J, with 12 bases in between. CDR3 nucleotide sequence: TGTGCCAGCAGCTTATCAGGCATTGGGGAGCAGTTCTTC. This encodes CASSLSGIGEQFF.

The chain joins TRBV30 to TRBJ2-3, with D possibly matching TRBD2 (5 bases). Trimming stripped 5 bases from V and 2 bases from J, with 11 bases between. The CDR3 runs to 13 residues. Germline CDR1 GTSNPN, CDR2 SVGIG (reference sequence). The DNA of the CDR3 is TGTGCCTGGGAGGAGCGGCCCACAGATACGCAGTATTTT. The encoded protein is CAWEERPTDTQYF.

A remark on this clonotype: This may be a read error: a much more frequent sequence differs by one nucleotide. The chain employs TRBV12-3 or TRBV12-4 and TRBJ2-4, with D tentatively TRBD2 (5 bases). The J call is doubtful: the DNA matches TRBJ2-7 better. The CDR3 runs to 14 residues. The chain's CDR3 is CASGRGHNAYEQYF. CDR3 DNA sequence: TGTGCCAGCGGCCGAGGGCACAACGCCTACGAGCAGTACTTC.

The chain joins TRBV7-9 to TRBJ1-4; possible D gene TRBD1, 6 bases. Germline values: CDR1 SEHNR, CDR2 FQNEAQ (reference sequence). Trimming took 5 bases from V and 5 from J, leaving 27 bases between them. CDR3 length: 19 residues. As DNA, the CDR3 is TGTGCCAGCAGCCCCCGGGACAAAGCGGCGGGGGATGGCAATGAAAAACTGTTTTTT. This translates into CASSPRDKAAGDGNEKLFF.

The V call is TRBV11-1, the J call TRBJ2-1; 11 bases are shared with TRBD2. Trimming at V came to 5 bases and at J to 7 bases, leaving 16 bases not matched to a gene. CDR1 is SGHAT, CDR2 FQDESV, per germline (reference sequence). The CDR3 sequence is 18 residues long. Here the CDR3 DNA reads TGTGCCAGCAGCCCAATCCCCTCTAGCGGGAGGACGGGGAATGAGCAGTTCTTC. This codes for CASSPIPSSGRTGNEQFF.